These T cell receptor beta chains were read from a single sample in a study of cytomegalovirus exposure and HLA in healthy donors. The table came from immunoSEQ multiplex PCR; TCRdb's copy has only in-frame clones and leaves some out. The table has 150,000 to 200,000 clones, 70% to 85% seen once. Sequenced sample: PBMCs. The receptors were sampled from a woman aged 25 to 39 in good health and CMV-seropositive. Both conserved end residues are part of each CDR3. Clone size is stated in some rows and not others, as once, few, many or a class when expanded.

NA | TRBJ2-7 | TRBV29-1 | CSVETGGSYEQYF
NA | TRBJ1-2 | TRBV9 | CASNRRDRGRGYTF
NA | TRBJ2-1 | TRBV5-1 | CASSQTGTGVYNEQFF
NA | TRBJ2-2 | TRBV13 | CASSLGGLPTPGELFF
NA | TRBJ1-2 | TRBV5-4 | CASSRGDNMGGYTF
once | TRBJ2-2 | TRBV2 | CASPGTSGANTGELFF
NA | TRBJ2-5 | TRBV7-2 | CASSLGARGGETQYF
few | TRBJ2-2 | TRBV10-3 | CAISESGQTNTGELFF
NA | TRBJ2-1 | TRBV5-4 | CASSGRLVQDNEQFF
NA | TRBJ2-5 | TRBV28 | CASSEGNREETQYF
NA | TRBJ2-2 | TRBV14 | CASSQGGGSLAELFF
few | TRBJ1-5 | TRBV6-6 | CASRSTGSNQLQHF